Listed here is a single T cell receptor (beta chain). These data belong to a study of blood T cell repertoires in COVID-19. The data were produced by immunoSEQ multiplex PCR, yet TCRdb's version contains in-frame clones alone and is incomplete. The sample lists hundreds of thousands of clones, 80% to 90% occurring once. What was sequenced was PBMCs or T cells enriched from blood (not recorded which). This clonotype was sampled from a young man who had recovered from COVID-19.

The CDR3 region has the DNA TGTGCCAGCAGTTTACCGGGATTTAACTATGGCTACACCTTC. This translates into CASSLPGFNYGYTF. This chain joins TRBV28 and TRBJ1-2; no firm D call. The CDR3 is 14 residues long. V gave up 2 bases and J gave up 1 base, with 8 bases separating them. Germline-derived CDR1 and CDR2 are MDHEN and SYDVKM.